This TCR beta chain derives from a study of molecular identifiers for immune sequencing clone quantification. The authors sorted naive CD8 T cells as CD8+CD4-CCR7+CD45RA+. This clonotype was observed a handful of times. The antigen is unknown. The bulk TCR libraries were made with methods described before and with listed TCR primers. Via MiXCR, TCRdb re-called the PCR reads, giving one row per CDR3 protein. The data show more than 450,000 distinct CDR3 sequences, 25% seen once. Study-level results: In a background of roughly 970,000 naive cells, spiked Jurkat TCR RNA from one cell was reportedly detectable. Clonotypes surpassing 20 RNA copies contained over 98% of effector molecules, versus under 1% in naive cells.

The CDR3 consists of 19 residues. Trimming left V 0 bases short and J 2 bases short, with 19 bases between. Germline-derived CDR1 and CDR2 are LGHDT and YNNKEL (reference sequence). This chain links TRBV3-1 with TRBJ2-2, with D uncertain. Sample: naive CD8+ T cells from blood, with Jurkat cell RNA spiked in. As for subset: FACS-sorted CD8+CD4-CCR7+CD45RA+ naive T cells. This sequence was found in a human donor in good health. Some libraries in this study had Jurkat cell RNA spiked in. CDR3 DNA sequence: TGTGCCAGCAGCCAAGATAGTAGGGATCCGAGACGAAACACCGGGGAGCTGTTTTTT. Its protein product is CASSQDSRDPRRNTGELFF.